What follows are 9 T cell receptor beta chains derived from one specimen sequenced in a study of shared clonotypes between healthy human individuals. Libraries were prepared by immunoSEQ multiplex PCR; TCRdb keeps only in-frame clonotypes and omits some of them. The sample consists of approximately 740,000 clones, over 65% of them appearing once. The sequenced sample consisted of memory CD4+ T cells sorted from blood. The subset denotes: CD45RA-negative fraction. The receptors come from a woman younger than 45 in good health.

The chain joins TRBV27 to TRBJ2-1, with D perhaps being TRBD1 or TRBD2 (5 bases each). Germline lookup yields CDR1 MNHEY and CDR2 SMNVEV (reference sequence). The CDR3 has 15 residues. The V end was cut by 5 bases, the J end by 4 bases, with 15 bases between. CDR3 nucleotides: TGTGCCAGCAGTACCGGGACCCCAGTTTACAATGAGCAGTTCTTC. Amino acids: CASSTGTPVYNEQFF.

The chain combines TRBV18 with TRBJ1-1; TRBD1 is a possible D gene (5 bases). The germline V and J ends were trimmed by 0 bases and 1 base, with 9 bases remaining between them. From germline, CDR1 is KGHSH and CDR2 LQKENI. The CDR3 extends over 15 amino acids. This CDR3 reads CASSPPTGQNTEAFF. As DNA, the CDR3 is TGTGCCAGCTCACCACCGACCGGACAGAACACTGAAGCTTTCTTT.

This clone has ten or more counts. The sample contains more than one DNA sequence encoding this CDR3. The chain is built from TRBV11-2 and TRBJ2-4; 7 nucleotides agree with TRBD1. Germline V gene data show CDR1 as SGHAT and CDR2 as FQNNGV. CDR3 length: 14 residues. J lost 5 bases, V lost 4 bases, and 5 bases had no gene match. CDR3 DNA: TGTGCCAGCAGCTCCCGGACAGGAGAAAACATTCAGTACTTC. This encodes CASSSRTGENIQYF.

The chain carries TRBV25-1 and TRBJ2-3, with 8 bases aligning to TRBD1. CDR3 length: 16 residues. In germline, CDR1 is MGHDK, CDR2 SYGVNS. The V and J ends lost 5 bases and 2 bases, in that order; junction bases with no gene match: 9. The CDR3 loop is CASSPPRTGNTDTQYF. The CDR3 region has the DNA TGTGCCAGCAGTCCCCCCAGGACAGGGAACACAGATACGCAGTATTTT. The full variable domain, with the rest looked up from reference TRBV25-1 and TRBJ2-3, is EADIYQTPRYLVIGTGKKITLECSQTMGHDKMYWYQQDPGMELHLIHYSYGVNSTEKGDLSSESTVSRIRTEHFPLTLESARPSHTSQYLCASSPPRTGNTDTQYFGPGTRLTVL.

The chain is built from TRBV4-1 and TRBJ2-7; TRBD2 aligns across 7 bases. The V segment lost 8 bases and the J segment 2 bases; nucleotides outside the gene matches: 21. The CDR3 has 18 amino acids. Germline assignment: CDR1 MGHRA and CDR2 YSYEKL. In DNA, the CDR3 is TGCGCCAGCGCTAGGAGGCACCAGACTAGCCATAATCCCTACGAGCAGTACTTC. Translation: CASARRHQTSHNPYEQYF.

The chain has TRBV28 and TRBJ1-2; no firm D call. Germline CDR1 is MDHEN and CDR2 is SYDVKM. V was trimmed by 5 bases and J by 4 bases, leaving 20 bases between them. This CDR3 has 16 amino acids. CDR3 region: CASSPTRRAVSYGYTF. CDR3 coding DNA: TGTGCCAGCAGTCCAACCCGCCGTGCAGTCTCCTATGGCTACACCTTC.

The V and J genes are TRBV19 and TRBJ2-3; 8 nucleotides line up with TRBD1. The ends lost 5 bases at V and 3 bases at J; junction bases unmatched: 7. The CDR3 has 15 amino acids. CDR1 LNHDA and CDR2 SQIVND come from the germline V gene (reference sequence). The CDR3 DNA reads as TGTGCCAGTAGTGCCTCCGGGACAGGAACAGATACGCAGTATTTT. The encoded protein is CASSASGTGTDTQYF.

The chain has TRBV5-6 and TRBJ2-2; D gene ambiguous. V lost 3 bases, J lost 6 bases, and 9 bases lay in between. The CDR3 runs 13 residues. Germline lookup yields CDR1 SGHDT and CDR2 YYEEEE. The CDR3 DNA sequence: TGTGCCAGCAGCTGGCGGTGGTCCGGGGAGCTGTTTTTT. It is translated as CASSWRWSGELFF.

This clone was seen a handful of times. The rearrangement links TRBV29-1 to TRBJ2-3; 8 nucleotides align to TRBD2. The CDR3 is 13 amino acids. Germline-derived CDR1 and CDR2 are SQVTM and ANQGSEA. After removal of 5 bases from V and 4 bases from J, the junction contained 5 bases not matched to a gene. The CDR3 loop reads CSVLTSAADTQYF. CDR3 DNA sequence: TGCAGCGTTCTGACTAGCGCGGCAGATACGCAGTATTTT.